This entry concerns a single T cell receptor beta chain. The antigen is unknown. A universal primer site was incorporated via template switching, and the cDNA contained unique molecular identifiers. TCRdb re-called the 5' RACE reads with MiXCR, one entry per CDR3 protein. The sample lists some 900,000 distinct CDR3 sequences, about 12% seen once, with about 1.6% in the top ten. In germline, CDR1 is SGHAT, CDR2 FQDESV (reference sequence). This CDR3 comprises 15 residues. V was clipped by 5 bases and J by 5 bases; unmatched bases: 7. Everyone who gave samples was a healthy Caucasian. The data originate from a study of identical twins. Findings and limits, study-wide: Part of the zero-insertion signal could reflect confounding by invariant MAIT and iNKT cells.

These data were also reused for a study on yellow fever vaccine responses in identical twins.

Sequencing was done on a sample of PBMCs. The clonotype was recovered from a woman between 18 and 29 years old in good health. The chain combines TRBV11-1 with TRBJ2-3; 10 nucleotides line up with TRBD1. The CDR3 spells CASSIERDRGDTQYF. The CDR3 DNA sequence: TGTGCCAGCAGCATCGAGCGGGACAGGGGAGATACGCAGTATTTT.